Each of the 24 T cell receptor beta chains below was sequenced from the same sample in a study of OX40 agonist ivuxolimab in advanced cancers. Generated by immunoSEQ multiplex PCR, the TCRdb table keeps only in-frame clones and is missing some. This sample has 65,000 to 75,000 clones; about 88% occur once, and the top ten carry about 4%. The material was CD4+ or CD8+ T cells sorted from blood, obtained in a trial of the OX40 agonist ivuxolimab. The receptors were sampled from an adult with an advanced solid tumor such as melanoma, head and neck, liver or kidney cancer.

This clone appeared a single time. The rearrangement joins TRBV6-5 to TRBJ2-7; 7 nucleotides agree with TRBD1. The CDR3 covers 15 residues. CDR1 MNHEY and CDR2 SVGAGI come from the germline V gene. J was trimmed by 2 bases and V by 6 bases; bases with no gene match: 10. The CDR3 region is CASSSSDRAAYEQYF. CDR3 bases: TGTGCCAGCAGCTCCTCCGACAGGGCCGCCTACGAGCAGTACTTC.

The DNA for the CDR3 is TGTGCCAGCAGCCGCTACACAGATACGCAGTATTTT. It codes for CASSRYTDTQYF. The rearrangement uses TRBV5-8 and TRBJ2-3, with no clear D. Trimming shortened V by 4 bases and J by 2 bases, and 5 bases separated the two germline ends. Looked up from germline, CDR1 is SGHTS and CDR2 is YDEGEE. The CDR3 has 12 residues.

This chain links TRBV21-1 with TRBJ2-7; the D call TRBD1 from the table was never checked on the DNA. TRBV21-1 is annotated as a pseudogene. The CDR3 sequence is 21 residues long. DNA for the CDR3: TGTGCCAGCAGCTCAAGGAAGGGGGACAGGGGGGGGCGGAATAAAGTGTACGAGCAGTACTTC. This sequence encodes CASSSRKGDRGGRNKVYEQYF.

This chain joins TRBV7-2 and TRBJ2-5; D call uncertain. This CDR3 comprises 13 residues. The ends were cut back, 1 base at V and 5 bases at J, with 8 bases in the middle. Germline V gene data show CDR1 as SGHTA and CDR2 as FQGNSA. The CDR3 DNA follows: TGTGCCAGCAGCTTAGTCTCGGCCGAGACCCAGTACTTC. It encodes CASSLVSAETQYF.

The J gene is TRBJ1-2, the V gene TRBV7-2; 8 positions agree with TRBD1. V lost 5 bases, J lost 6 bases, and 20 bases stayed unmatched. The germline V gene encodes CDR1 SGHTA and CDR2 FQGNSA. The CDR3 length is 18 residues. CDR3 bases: TGTGCCAGCAGCCACTTTGGGCAGGGGGCCTTCATCAGGGATGGCTACACCTTC. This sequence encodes CASSHFGQGAFIRDGYTF.

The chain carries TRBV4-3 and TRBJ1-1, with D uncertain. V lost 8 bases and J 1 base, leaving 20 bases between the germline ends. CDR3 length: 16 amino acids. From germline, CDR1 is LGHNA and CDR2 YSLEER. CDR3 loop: CASRQDVERRNTEAFF. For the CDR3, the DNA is TGCGCCAGCCGACAAGATGTTGAGCGGAGGAACACTGAAGCTTTCTTT.

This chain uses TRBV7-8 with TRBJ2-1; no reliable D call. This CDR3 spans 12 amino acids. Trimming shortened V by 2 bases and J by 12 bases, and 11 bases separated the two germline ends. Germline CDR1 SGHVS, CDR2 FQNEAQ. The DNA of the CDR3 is TGTGCCAGCAGCTTATCGCGGTATGGGCAGTTCTTC. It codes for CASSLSRYGQFF.

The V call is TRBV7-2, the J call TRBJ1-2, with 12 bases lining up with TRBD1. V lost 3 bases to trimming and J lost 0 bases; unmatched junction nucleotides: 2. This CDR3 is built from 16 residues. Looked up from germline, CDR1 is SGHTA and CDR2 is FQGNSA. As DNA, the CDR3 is TGTGCCAGCAGCTTGGGACAGGGGGCGGCTAACTATGGCTACACCTTC. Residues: CASSLGQGAANYGYTF.

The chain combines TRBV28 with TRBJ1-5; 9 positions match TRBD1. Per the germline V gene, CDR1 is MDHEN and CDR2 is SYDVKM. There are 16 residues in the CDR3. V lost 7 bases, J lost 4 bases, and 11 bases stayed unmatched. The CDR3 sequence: CASTPAGQGRNQPQHF. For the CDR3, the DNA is TGTGCCAGCACTCCCGCGGGACAGGGACGAAATCAGCCCCAGCATTTT.

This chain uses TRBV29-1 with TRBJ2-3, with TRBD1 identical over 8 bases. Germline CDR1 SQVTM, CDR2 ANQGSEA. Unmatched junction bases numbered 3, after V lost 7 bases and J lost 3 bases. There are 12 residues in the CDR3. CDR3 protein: CSGGQETDTQYF. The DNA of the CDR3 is TGCAGCGGGGGACAGGAGACAGATACGCAGTATTTT.

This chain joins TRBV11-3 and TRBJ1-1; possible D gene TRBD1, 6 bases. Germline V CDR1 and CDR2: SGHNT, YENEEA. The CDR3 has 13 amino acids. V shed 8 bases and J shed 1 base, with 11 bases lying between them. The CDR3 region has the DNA TGTGCCAGCCTGCTACAGGGGAACACTGAAGCTTTCTTT. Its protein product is CASLLQGNTEAFF.

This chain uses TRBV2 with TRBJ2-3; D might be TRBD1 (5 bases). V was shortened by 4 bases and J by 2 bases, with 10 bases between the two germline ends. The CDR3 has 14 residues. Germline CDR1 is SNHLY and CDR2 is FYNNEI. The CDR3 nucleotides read TGTGCCAGCAGTGCGCAGGGAACCACAGATACGCAGTATTTT. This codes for CASSAQGTTDTQYF.

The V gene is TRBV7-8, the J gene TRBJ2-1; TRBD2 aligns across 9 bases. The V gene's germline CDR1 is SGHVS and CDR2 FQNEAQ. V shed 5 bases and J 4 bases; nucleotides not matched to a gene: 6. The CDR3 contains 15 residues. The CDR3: CASSRIAGAYNEQFF. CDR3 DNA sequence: TGTGCCAGCAGCCGTATAGCGGGAGCGTACAATGAGCAGTTCTTC.

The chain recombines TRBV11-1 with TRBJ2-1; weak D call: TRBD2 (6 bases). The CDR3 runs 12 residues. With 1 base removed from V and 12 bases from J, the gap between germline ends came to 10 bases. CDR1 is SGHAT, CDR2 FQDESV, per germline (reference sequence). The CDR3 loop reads CASSLDRGGQFF. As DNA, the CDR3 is TGTGCCAGCAGCTTAGATCGGGGAGGGCAGTTCTTC.

In nucleotides, the CDR3 is TGCAGTGCTACAGGGGTTTACGAGCAGTACTTC. Its protein is CSATGVYEQYF. The genes are TRBV20-1 and TRBJ2-7, with D possibly being TRBD1 (6 bases). The CDR3 contains 11 residues. The V gene lost 4 bases and the J gene lost 4 bases, with 8 bases spanning the gap. Germline-derived CDR1 and CDR2 are DFQATT and SNEGSKA (reference sequence).

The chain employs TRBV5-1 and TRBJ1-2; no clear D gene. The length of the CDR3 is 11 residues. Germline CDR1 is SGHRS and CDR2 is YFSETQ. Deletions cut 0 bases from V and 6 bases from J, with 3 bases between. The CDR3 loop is CASSLEDGYTF. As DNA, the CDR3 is TGCGCCAGCAGCTTGGAAGATGGCTACACCTTC.

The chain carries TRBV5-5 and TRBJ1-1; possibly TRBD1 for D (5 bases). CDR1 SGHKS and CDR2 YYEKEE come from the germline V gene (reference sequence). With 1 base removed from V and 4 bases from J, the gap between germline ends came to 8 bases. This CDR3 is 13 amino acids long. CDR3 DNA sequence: TGTGCCAGCAGCTTGAACGGGGCCACTGAAGCTTTCTTT. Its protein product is CASSLNGATEAFF.

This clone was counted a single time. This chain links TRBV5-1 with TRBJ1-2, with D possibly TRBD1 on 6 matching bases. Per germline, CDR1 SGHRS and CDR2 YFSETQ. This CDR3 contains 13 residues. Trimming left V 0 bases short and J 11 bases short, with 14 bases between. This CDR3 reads CASSLGGPGFYTF. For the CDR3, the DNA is TGCGCCAGCAGCTTGGGGGGGCCGGGTTTTTACACCTTC.

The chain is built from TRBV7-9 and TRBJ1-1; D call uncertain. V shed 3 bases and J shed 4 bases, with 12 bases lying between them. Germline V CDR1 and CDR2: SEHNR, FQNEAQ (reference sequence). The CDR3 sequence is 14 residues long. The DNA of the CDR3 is TGTGCCAGCAGCTTGGGGATTGGGTTCACTGAAGCTTTCTTT. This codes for CASSLGIGFTEAFF.

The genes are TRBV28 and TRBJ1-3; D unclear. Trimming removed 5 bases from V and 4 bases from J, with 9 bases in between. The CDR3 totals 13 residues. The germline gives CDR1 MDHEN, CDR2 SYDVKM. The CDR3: CASSRAPGNTIYF. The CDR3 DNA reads TGTGCCAGCAGTAGGGCCCCGGGAAACACCATATATTTT.

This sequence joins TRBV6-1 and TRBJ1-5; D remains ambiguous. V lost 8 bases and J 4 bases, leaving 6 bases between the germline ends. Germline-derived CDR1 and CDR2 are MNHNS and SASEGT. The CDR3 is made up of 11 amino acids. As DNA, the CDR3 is TGTGCCAGCTTTTTAAATCAGCCCCAGCATTTT. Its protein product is CASFLNQPQHF.

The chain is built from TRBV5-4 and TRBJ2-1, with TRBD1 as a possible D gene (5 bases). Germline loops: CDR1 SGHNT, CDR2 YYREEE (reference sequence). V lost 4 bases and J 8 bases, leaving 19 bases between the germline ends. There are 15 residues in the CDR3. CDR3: CASSPGGASGDEQFF. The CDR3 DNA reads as TGTGCCAGCAGCCCAGGTGGGGCTAGTGGGGATGAGCAGTTCTTC.

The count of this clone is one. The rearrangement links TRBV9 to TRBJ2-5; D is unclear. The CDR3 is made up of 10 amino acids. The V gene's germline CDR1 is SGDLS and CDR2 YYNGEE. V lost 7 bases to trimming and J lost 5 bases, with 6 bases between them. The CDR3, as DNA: TGTGCCAGCTCCGGGGAGACCCAGTACTTC. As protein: CASSGETQYF.

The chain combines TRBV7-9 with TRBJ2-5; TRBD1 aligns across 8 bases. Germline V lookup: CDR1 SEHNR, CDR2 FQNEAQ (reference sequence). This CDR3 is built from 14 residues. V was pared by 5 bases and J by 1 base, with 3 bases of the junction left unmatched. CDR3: CASSRTGGQETQYF. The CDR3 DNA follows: TGTGCCAGCAGCCGAACAGGGGGCCAAGAGACCCAGTACTTC.